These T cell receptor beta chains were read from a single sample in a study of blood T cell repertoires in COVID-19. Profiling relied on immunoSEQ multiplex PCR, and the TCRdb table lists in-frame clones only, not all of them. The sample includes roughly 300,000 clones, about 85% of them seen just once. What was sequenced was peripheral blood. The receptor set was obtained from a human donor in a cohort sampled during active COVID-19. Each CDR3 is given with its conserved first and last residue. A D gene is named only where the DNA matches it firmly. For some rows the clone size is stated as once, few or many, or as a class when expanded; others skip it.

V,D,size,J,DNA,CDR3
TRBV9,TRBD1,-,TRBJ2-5,TGTGCCAGCAGCGTGCTGGACGGGACAGTACAAGAGACCCAGTACTTC,CASSVLDGTVQETQYF
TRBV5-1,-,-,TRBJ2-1,TGCGCCAGCAGCTTGGGGGGCGGGACCTTGGGCTTGAATGAGCAGTTCTTC,CASSLGGGTLGLNEQFF
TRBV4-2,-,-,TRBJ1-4,TGTGCCAGCAGCCAAGACCCCCAGGCAACTAATGAAAAACTGTTTTTT,CASSQDPQATNEKLFF
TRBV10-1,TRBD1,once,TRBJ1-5,TGCGCCAGCAGACCATGGACAGGGGGCCATCCTAGCAATCAGCCCCAGCATTTT,CASRPWTGGHPSNQPQHF
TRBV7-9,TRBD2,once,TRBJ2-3,TGTGCCAGCAGCCTCTTAGCGGGAGACACAGATACGCAGTATTTT,CASSLLAGDTDTQYF
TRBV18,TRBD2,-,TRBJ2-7,TGTGCCAGCTCACCACCTACCACCGGGACTAGTACCTTC,CASSPPTTGTSTF
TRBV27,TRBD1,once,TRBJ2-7,TGTGCCAGCAGTCTTACAGGGGGCGCTTCGTTTAGGGCCACAAGCTCCTACGAGCAGTACTTC,CASSLTGGASFRATSSYEQYF
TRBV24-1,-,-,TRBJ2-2,TGTGCCACCAGTGATTTTCGGTCACGAGACACCGGGGAGCTGTTTTTT,CATSDFRSRDTGELFF
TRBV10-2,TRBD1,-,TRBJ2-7,TGCGCCAGCAGGGGGACAGGGGGCCGTAAGAACGAGCAGTACTTC,CASRGTGGRKNEQYF
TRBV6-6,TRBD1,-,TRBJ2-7,TGTGCCAGCAGTTACGGCGGGACAGGGAACTACGAGCAGTACTTC,CASSYGGTGNYEQYF
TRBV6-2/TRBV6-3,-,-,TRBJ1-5,TGTGCCAGCAGCGTGGACAGCTATCAGCCCCAGCATTTT,CASSVDSYQPQHF
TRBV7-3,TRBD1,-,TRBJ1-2,TGTGCCAGCAGCTTAACGGGACAGGGCTATGGCTACACCTTC,CASSLTGQGYGYTF
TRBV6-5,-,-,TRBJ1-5,TGTGCCAGCACTCAGACACCACAGCCCCAGCATTTT,CASTQTPQPQHF
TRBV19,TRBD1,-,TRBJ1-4,TGTGCCAGTAGTGGGGGACAGGGAGCGGCAAAACTGTTTTTT,CASSGGQGAAKLFF
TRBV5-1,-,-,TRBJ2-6,TGCGCCAGCAGCCTTATTTCGAGTCCGGCCAACGTCCTGACTTTC,CASSLISSPANVLTF
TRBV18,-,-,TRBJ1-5,TGTGCCAGCTCAACAGGTATTAGGGAGCCCCAGCATTTT,CASSTGIREPQHF
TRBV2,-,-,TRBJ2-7,TGTGCTAAGCATGGCAGGGGCGCGACAGACTACGAGCAGTACTTC,CAKHGRGATDYEQYF
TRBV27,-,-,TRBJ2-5,TGTGCCAGTAAATCATACCGCCAGGCGGGAAGGTGGGAGACCCAGTACTTC,CASKSYRQAGRWETQYF
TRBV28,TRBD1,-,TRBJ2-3,TGTGCCAGCAGTTCGAGGGGGCGCCGCACAGATACGCAGTATTTT,CASSSRGRRTDTQYF
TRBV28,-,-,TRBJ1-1,TGTGCCAGCAGTTTGCAGGGAGGGGACACTGAAGCTTTCTTT,CASSLQGGDTEAFF
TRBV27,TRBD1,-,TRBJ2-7,TGTGCCAGCAGTTATACGACAGGGATCTCCTACGAGCAGTACTTC,CASSYTTGISYEQYF
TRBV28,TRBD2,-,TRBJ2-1,TGTGCCAGCAGGAGTGGCGGGAGGAACGAGCAGTTCTTC,CASRSGGRNEQFF